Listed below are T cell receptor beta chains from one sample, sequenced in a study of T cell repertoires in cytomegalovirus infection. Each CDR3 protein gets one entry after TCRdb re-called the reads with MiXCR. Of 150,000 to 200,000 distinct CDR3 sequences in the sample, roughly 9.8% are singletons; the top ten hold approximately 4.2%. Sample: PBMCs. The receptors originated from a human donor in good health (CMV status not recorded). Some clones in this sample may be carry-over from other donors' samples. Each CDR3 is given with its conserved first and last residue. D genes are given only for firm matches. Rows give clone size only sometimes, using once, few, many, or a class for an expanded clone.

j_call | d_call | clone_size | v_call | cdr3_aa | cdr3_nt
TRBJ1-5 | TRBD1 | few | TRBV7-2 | CASSFDRGRNQPQHF | TGTGCCAGCAGCTTCGACAGGGGTCGCAATCAGCCCCAGCATTTT
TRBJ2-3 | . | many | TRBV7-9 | CASSHGPPDTQYF | TGTGCCAGCAGCCACGGACCACCAGATACGCAGTATTTT
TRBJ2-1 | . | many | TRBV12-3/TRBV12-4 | CASSASGRDLRFNEQFF | TGTGCCAGCAGTGCGTCGGGACGGGACTTACGGTTCAATGAGCAGTTCTTC
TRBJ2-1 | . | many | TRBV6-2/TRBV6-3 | CASSTPGKYNEQFF | TGTGCCAGCAGTACCCCGGGGAAGTACAATGAGCAGTTCTTC
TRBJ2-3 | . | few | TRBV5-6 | CASSLGAGLTDTQYF | TGTGCCAGCAGCTTGGGTGCAGGGCTCACAGATACGCAGTATTTT
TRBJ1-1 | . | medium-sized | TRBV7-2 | CASSSQQGTEAFF | TGTGCCAGCAGCTCCCAACAGGGCACTGAAGCTTTCTTT
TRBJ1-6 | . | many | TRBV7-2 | CASSFSGTLDNSPLHF | TGTGCCAGCAGCTTTTCCGGGACACTCGATAATTCACCCCTCCACTTT
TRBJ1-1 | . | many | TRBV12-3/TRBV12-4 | CASSLALGEGGNTEAFF | TGTGCCAGCAGTTTAGCGCTTGGGGAGGGAGGGAACACTGAAGCTTTCTTT
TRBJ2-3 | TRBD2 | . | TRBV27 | CASSLSPRLAGITDTQYF | TGTGCCAGCAGTTTATCGCCCCGCCTAGCGGGGATCACAGATACGCAGTATTTT
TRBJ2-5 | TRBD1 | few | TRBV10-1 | CASSEATEQGNDETQYF | TGCGCCAGCAGTGAGGCTACGGAACAGGGGAACGACGAGACCCAGTACTTC
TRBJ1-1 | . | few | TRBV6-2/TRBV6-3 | CASRPQWDGANTEAFF | TGTGCCAGCAGACCCCAATGGGACGGAGCTAACACTGAAGCTTTCTTT
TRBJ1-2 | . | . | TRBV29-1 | CSVVGAKNYGYTF | TGCAGCGTTGTGGGGGCAAAGAACTATGGCTACACCTTC
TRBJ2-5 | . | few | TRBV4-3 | CASSQLPFGETQYF | TGCGCCAGCAGCCAACTCCCCTTCGGGGAGACCCAGTACTTC
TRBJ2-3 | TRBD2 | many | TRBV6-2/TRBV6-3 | CATERGTTYTDTQYF | TGTGCCACCGAGCGGGGGACAACCTACACAGATACGCAGTATTTT
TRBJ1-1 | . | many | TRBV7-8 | CASSLPRSGWNTEAFF | TGTGCCAGCAGCCTCCCACGTAGCGGGTGGAACACTGAAGCTTTCTTT
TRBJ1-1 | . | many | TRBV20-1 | CSARDPGQGTEAFF | TGCAGTGCTAGAGATCCAGGCCAGGGCACTGAAGCTTTCTTT
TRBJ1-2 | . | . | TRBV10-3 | CAIRERYYGYTF | TGTGCCATCAGAGAGAGATACTATGGCTACACCTTC
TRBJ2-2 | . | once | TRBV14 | CASSHRRYGELFF | TGTGCCAGCAGCCATCGTAGGTACGGGGAGCTGTTTTTT
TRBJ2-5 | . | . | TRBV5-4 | CASSLWTVETQYF | TGTGCCAGCAGCTTGTGGACAGTGGAGACCCAGTACTTC
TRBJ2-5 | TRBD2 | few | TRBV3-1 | CASSQGREGRKTQYF | TGTGCCAGCAGCCAGGGGCGGGAGGGCCGAAAGACCCAGTACTTC
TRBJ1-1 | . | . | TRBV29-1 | CSVEDLGEEAFF | TGCAGCGTTGAAGATCTGGGTGAAGAAGCTTTCTTT
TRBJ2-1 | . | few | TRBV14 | CASSQLGGGPYNEQFF | TGTGCCAGCAGCCAACTAGGGGGAGGGCCGTACAATGAGCAGTTCTTC
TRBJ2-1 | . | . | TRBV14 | CASSLEDEQFF | TGTGCCAGCAGCCTAGAGGATGAGCAGTTCTTC
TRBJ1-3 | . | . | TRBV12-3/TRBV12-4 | CASSYSSGNTIYF | TGTGCCAGCAGCTACAGCTCTGGAAACACCATATATTTT
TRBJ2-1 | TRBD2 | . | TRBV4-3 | CASSQATSGIEQFF | TGCGCCAGCAGCCAAGCGACTAGCGGGATCGAGCAGTTCTTC
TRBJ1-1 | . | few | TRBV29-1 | CSVEGGGTEAFF | TGCAGCGTTGAGGGGGGCGGAACTGAAGCTTTCTTT
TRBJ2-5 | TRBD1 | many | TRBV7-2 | CASGQGFGETQYF | TGTGCCAGCGGACAGGGGTTTGGAGAGACCCAGTACTTC
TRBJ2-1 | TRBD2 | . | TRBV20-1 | CSATEASGGASYNEQFF | TGCAGTGCTACCGAAGCTAGCGGGGGGGCCTCCTACAATGAGCAGTTCTTC
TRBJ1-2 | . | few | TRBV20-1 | CSASAGRGYTF | TGCAGTGCTAGCGCAGGGAGAGGCTACACCTTC
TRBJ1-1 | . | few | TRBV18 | CASSPNVRTTANTEAFF | TGTGCCAGCTCACCAAACGTTCGGACAACGGCGAACACTGAAGCTTTCTTT
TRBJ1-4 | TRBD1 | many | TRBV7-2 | CASSREAGQGVNLFF | TGTGCCAGCAGCCGGGAGGCGGGACAGGGAGTAAATCTGTTTTTT